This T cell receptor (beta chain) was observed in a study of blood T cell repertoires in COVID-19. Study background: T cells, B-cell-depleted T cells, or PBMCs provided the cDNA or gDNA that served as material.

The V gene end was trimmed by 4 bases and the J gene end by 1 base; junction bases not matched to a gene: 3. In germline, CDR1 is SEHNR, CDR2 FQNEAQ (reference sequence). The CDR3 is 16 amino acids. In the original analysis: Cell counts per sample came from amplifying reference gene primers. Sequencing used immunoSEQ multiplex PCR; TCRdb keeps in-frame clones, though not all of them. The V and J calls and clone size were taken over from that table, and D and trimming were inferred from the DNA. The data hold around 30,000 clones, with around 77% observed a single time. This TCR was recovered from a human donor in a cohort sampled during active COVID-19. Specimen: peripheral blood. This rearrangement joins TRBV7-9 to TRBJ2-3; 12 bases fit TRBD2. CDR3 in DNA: TGTGCCAGCAGCTCCCCTAGCGGGGGGGGCACAGATACGCAGTATTTT. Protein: CASSSPSGGGTDTQYF.